Each of the 20 T cell receptor beta chains below was sequenced from the same sample in a study of neurological immune-mediated disorders. TCRdb used MiXCR to reprocess the 5' RACE reads, holding one entry per CDR3 protein. The table has about 65,000 distinct CDR3 sequences, approximately 3.7% seen once. Sequenced: PBMCs. The receptor set was obtained from a man aged 50 or older with multiple sclerosis.

This clonotype has at least ten counts. This chain links TRBV18 with TRBJ2-5, with D perhaps TRBD1 or TRBD2 (5 bases each). This CDR3 comprises 15 residues. CDR1 and CDR2 (germline): KGHSH, LQKENI. Trimming pared 5 bases from V and 3 bases from J, leaving 16 bases between. The CDR3, as DNA: TGTGCCAGCTCAAGCCCCGGGACGGAGGAAGAGACCCAGTACTTC. It specifies CASSSPGTEEETQYF.

This clonotype was seen many times. This sequence joins TRBV20-1 and TRBJ2-5, with D unresolved. CDR1 is DFQATT, CDR2 SNEGSKA, per germline (reference sequence). The CDR3 is 14 residues long. V was shortened by 0 bases and J by 1 base, with 9 bases between the two germline ends. CDR3 sequence reads: CSARDQVLQETQYF. The CDR3 DNA reads as TGCAGTGCTAGAGATCAGGTCCTCCAAGAGACCCAGTACTTC.

This clonotype showed up many times. This chain links TRBV12-3 or TRBV12-4 with TRBJ1-5, with 9 bases fitting TRBD1. This CDR3 spans 15 amino acids. V dropped 1 base and J dropped 6; count of bases not matched to a gene: 4. The CDR3 coding sequence is TGTGCCAGCAGTTTAGTACAGGGGGCCGGTCAGCCCCAGCATTTT. This gives the protein CASSLVQGAGQPQHF.

This clonotype has only a few counts. The chain combines TRBV6-5 with TRBJ1-1; D gene uncertain. V lost 5 bases, J lost 5 bases, and 15 bases lay in between. Germline V gene lookup returns CDR1 MNHEY and CDR2 SVGAGI. This CDR3 region has 14 residues. CDR3 sequence (DNA): TGTGCCAGCAGTGCCATTGAAAGGGAGACTGAAGCTTTCTTT. Its protein is CASSAIERETEAFF.

This clonotype has only a few counts. This chain's CDR3 is CASRQDFMAYNSPLHF. The CDR3 DNA is TGTGCCAGCAGACAAGACTTTATGGCCTATAATTCACCCCTCCACTTT. The chain uses TRBV6-2 or TRBV6-3 and TRBJ1-6; D is uncertain. The CDR3 extends over 16 amino acids. The V end was cut by 6 bases, the J end by 2 bases, with 14 bases between. CDR1 and CDR2 (germline): MNHEY, SVGEGT.

Ten or more counts support this clonotype. The CDR3 protein is CASRNGGLNTGELFF. Here the CDR3 DNA reads TGCGCCAGCAGAAACGGGGGGCTGAACACCGGGGAGCTGTTTTTT. This sequence joins TRBV4-1 and TRBJ2-2; a weak D match, TRBD2 (7 bases). Looked up from germline, CDR1 is MGHRA and CDR2 is YSYEKL. Trimming removed 6 bases from V and 1 base from J, with 12 bases in between. The CDR3 covers 15 residues.

This clonotype was seen many times. This rearrangement joins TRBV12-3 or TRBV12-4 to TRBJ2-7, with a possible D match to TRBD2 (6 bases). The CDR3 length is 14 residues. Trimming cost V 1 base and J 5 bases, with 12 bases left between them. In nucleotides, the CDR3 is TGTGCCAGCAGTTTAGGACAGCCGGGGGACGAGCAGTACTTC. Amino acid sequence: CASSLGQPGDEQYF.

This clonotype was counted a few times. The chain links TRBV15 to TRBJ1-2; no firm D call. Germline V gene lookup returns CDR1 LNHNV and CDR2 YYDKDF (reference sequence). V shed 6 bases and J shed 6 bases, with 20 bases lying between them. The CDR3 has 15 residues. The CDR3: CATSSSRQRIDGYTF. CDR3 coding DNA: TGTGCCACCAGTAGCTCCCGACAACGGATCGATGGCTACACCTTC. Looking up the rest from reference TRBV15 and TRBJ1-2 gives the full variable domain: DAMVIQNPRYQVTQFGKPVTLSCSQTLNHNVMYWYQQKSSQAPKLLFHYYDKDFNNEADTPDNFQSRRPNTSFCFLDIRSPGLGDTAMYLCATSSSRQRIDGYTFGSGTRLTVV.

This clonotype was seen repeatedly, ten times or more. The chain uses TRBV11-2 and TRBJ1-1; 8 nucleotides line up with TRBD1. The length of the CDR3 is 15 residues. V shed 0 bases and J 4 bases; nucleotides not matched to a gene: 4. Germline V gene sequence: CDR1 SGHAT, CDR2 FQNNGV. The CDR3 DNA sequence: TGTGCCAGCAGCTTAGATCCAGGGGGCGGCACTGAAGCTTTCTTT. Its protein product is CASSLDPGGGTEAFF.

There are many counts of this clonotype. This rearrangement joins TRBV5-5 to TRBJ1-2, with 12 positions matching TRBD1. V lost 0 bases to trimming and J lost 8 bases; unmatched junction nucleotides: 5. The CDR3 length is 15 residues. Germline CDR1 and CDR2: SGHKS and YYEKEE (reference sequence). The DNA for the CDR3 is TGTGCCAGCAGCTTGGTGGGACAGGGGGCAGGAGGCTACACCTTC. Its translation is CASSLVGQGAGGYTF.

On this clonotype: This could be a read error, since a much larger clone is one nucleotide away. This chain connects TRBV5-1 to TRBJ1-1; D ambiguous. Germline CDR1 and CDR2: SGHRS and YFSETQ. V lost 0 bases and J lost 6, with 12 bases in between. The CDR3 loop spans 14 amino acids. CDR3 residues: CASSLETWGAEAFF. Written as DNA, the CDR3 is TGCGCCAGCAGCTTGGAGACGTGGGGAGCTGAAGCTTTCTTT. Full variable domain (rest looked up from reference TRBV5-1 and TRBJ1-1): KAGVTQTPRYLIKTRGQQVTLSCSPISGHRSVSWYQQTPGQGLQFLFEYFSETQRNKGNFPGRFSGRQFSNSRSEMNVSTLELGDSALYLCASSLETWGAEAFFGQGTRLTVV.

There are many counts of this clonotype. The chain recombines TRBV5-6 with TRBJ2-1, with D unresolved. The CDR3 has 13 amino acids. The V and J ends lost 2 bases and 10 bases respectively, with 13 bases between them. CDR1 is SGHDT and CDR2 is YYEEEE in the germline V gene. In nucleotides, the CDR3 is TGTGCCAGCAGCTTCACCACCCGTATCGAGCAGTTCTTC. This codes for CASSFTTRIEQFF.

This clonotype appeared many times. One end of the junction varies from germline; a read error may be responsible. The rearrangement joins TRBV6-6 to TRBJ1-5; 11 positions match TRBD1. Looked up from germline, CDR1 is MNHNY and CDR2 is SVGAGI (reference sequence). There are 16 residues in the CDR3. This CDR3 is CASSRTGGAGNQPQNF. The CDR3 coding sequence is TGTGCCAGCAGCAGGACAGGGGGCGCGGGGAATCAGCCCCAGAATTTT.

This clonotype was seen a few times. The chain couples TRBV29-1 to TRBJ2-7, with 8 bases fitting TRBD1. The CDR3 is 14 amino acids. Germline V lookup: CDR1 SQVTM, CDR2 ANQGSEA. J was trimmed by 7 bases and V by 1 base; bases with no gene match: 9. The CDR3 region is CSVEVYRGMREQYF. In DNA, the CDR3 is TGCAGCGTTGAAGTCTACAGGGGGATGAGGGAGCAGTACTTC.

This clonotype was detected a few times. The rearrangement uses TRBV29-1 and TRBJ2-3; D gene uncertain. The CDR3 has 11 amino acids. V lost 5 bases and J 6 bases, leaving 9 bases between the germline ends. CDR1 is SQVTM and CDR2 is ANQGSEA in the germline V gene. CDR3 sequence reads: CSVTVGDTQYF. The CDR3 DNA is TGCAGCGTTACCGTGGGGGATACGCAGTATTTT.

This clonotype was seen at least ten times. The chain is built from TRBV20-1 and TRBJ1-1; D gene unclear. Germline V gene data show CDR1 as DFQATT and CDR2 as SNEGSKA (reference sequence). The V gene lost 6 bases and the J gene lost 7 bases, with 18 bases spanning the gap. CDR3 length equals 13 residues. CDR3 nucleotide sequence: TGCAGTGCCAGATCCGGCCAGAGCCTTGAAGCTTTCTTT. It is translated as CSARSGQSLEAFF.

This clonotype has ten or more counts. The rearrangement links TRBV12-3 or TRBV12-4 to TRBJ1-1, with D hard to call. There are 13 residues in the CDR3. The V end lost 3 bases, the J end lost 5 bases, and 10 bases lay between the germline ends. Written as DNA, the CDR3 is TGTGCCAGCAGTTTGGGAGGAGGTACTGAAGCTTTCTTT. It specifies CASSLGGGTEAFF.

This clonotype was found a few times. The CDR3 coding sequence is TGTGCCAGCTCACCGATAAGTGGGGGATCTAACTATGGCTACACCTTC. This sequence encodes CASSPISGGSNYGYTF. The chain employs TRBV18 and TRBJ1-2; TRBD1 might be the D (5 bases). Germline CDR1 and CDR2: KGHSH and LQKENI. The length of the CDR3 is 16 residues. Trimming pared 3 bases from V and 0 bases from J, leaving 14 bases between.

This clonotype was seen at least ten times. The V and J genes are TRBV5-1 and TRBJ2-7, with a weak D call TRBD1 (5 bases). Germline loops: CDR1 SGHRS, CDR2 YFSETQ. The CDR3 contains 14 residues. With 1 base removed from V and 5 bases from J, the gap between germline ends came to 13 bases. The CDR3 sequence: CASSLPDKYDEQYF. Written as DNA, the CDR3 is TGCGCCAGCAGCTTGCCGGACAAGTATGACGAGCAGTACTTC.

This clonotype was detected only a few times. V usage is TRBV6-2 or TRBV6-3 and J usage is TRBJ1-2; 12 nucleotides align to TRBD1. This CDR3 has 18 amino acids. Unmatched junction bases numbered 12, after V lost 3 bases and J lost 4 bases. Germline loops: CDR1 MNHEY, CDR2 SVGEGT. CDR3 nucleotide sequence: TGTGCCAGCAGTTATCGTCGGGACAGGGGGCGTTTTGTCTATGGCTACACCTTC. The encoded protein is CASSYRRDRGRFVYGYTF.